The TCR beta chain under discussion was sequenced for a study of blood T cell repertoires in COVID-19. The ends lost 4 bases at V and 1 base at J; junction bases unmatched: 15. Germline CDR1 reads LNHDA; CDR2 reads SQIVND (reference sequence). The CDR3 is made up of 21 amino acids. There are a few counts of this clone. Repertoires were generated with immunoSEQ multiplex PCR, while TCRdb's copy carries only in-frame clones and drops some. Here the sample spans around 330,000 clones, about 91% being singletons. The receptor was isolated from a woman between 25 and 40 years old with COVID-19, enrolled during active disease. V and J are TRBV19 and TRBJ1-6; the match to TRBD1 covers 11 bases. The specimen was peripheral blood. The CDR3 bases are TGTGCCAGTAGTAAGGACAGGGGGCGAGGCGGTTTCAGGTCCTATAATTCACCCCTCCACTTT. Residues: CASSKDRGRGGFRSYNSPLHF.